Described below is a single T cell receptor (beta chain) sequence and its context. The sample is drawn from a study of blood T cell repertoires in COVID-19. Whole-study context: The samples span acute and convalescent COVID-19 from the United States, Italy and Spain.

Authors' data handling: Nucleated cell counts were estimated from reference gene primer amplification. Assay: immunoSEQ multiplex PCR; the TCRdb copy retains only in-frame clones and omits some. V, J and clone size are taken as reported in that table, and D and trimming were inferred from the DNA itself. The data contain about 340,000 clones, 75% to 90% of them singletons. From germline, CDR1 is LNHDA and CDR2 SQIVND (reference sequence). The ends lost 6 bases at V and 4 bases at J; junction bases unmatched: 7. This CDR3 contains 14 residues. The V gene is TRBV19, the J gene TRBJ2-7, with 9 bases identical to TRBD1. The sample was peripheral blood. This clonotype was obtained from a woman in her forties or fifties with COVID-19, enrolled during active disease. This CDR3 reads CASSTGGHFYEQYF. CDR3 sequence (DNA): TGTGCCAGTAGCACAGGGGGCCATTTTTACGAGCAGTACTTC.